The 15 T cell receptor beta chains below all came from one sample that was sequenced in a study of Tregs in tolerant kidney transplant recipients. Sequencing used immunoSEQ multiplex PCR; TCRdb keeps in-frame clones, though not all of them. The table records about 110,000 clones, nearly 90% of them present only once. Sequenced here: CD4+ T cells from blood, sampled before the transplant. The receptors stem from a human donor who received a combined kidney and bone marrow transplant.

CDR3 DNA sequence: TGTGCCAGCAGCGGGAGCTTTTCAACTGGAAACACCATATATTTT. It specifies CASSGSFSTGNTIYF. V usage is TRBV6-5 and J usage is TRBJ1-3; no reliable D call. Trimming removed 6 bases from V and 2 bases from J, with 14 bases in between. CDR1 is MNHEY, CDR2 SVGAGI, per germline. This CDR3 spans 15 amino acids.

CDR3 nucleotides: TGTGCCAGCAGTGAAACGAGACAGGGGGGGAACGAGCAGTACTTC. Translated: CASSETRQGGNEQYF. J is TRBJ2-7 and V is TRBV2; 9 nucleotides align to TRBD1. With 2 bases clipped from V and 5 bases from J, the junction kept 7 bases outside the gene matches. The germline V gene has CDR1 SNHLY and CDR2 FYNNEI. This CDR3 has 15 amino acids.

The J gene is TRBJ2-1, the V gene TRBV11-2, with 8 positions matching TRBD2. The CDR3 has 18 amino acids. CDR1 and CDR2 (germline): SGHAT, FQNNGV. V shed 0 bases and J 4 bases; nucleotides not matched to a gene: 11. The CDR3 sequence is CASSLDRFQLAGYNEQFF. In nucleotides, the CDR3 is TGTGCCAGCAGCTTAGATCGTTTTCAGCTAGCGGGTTACAATGAGCAGTTCTTC.

This chain uses TRBV19 with TRBJ2-3, with D maybe TRBD1 (5 bases). Trimming pared 11 bases from V and 2 bases from J, leaving 17 bases between. The germline V gene encodes CDR1 LNHDA and CDR2 SQIVND (reference sequence). The CDR3 spans 14 residues. DNA of the CDR3: TGTGCCGGTCCAAGGGTAGGGGTCACAGATACGCAGTATTTT. This codes for CAGPRVGVTDTQYF.

This chain joins TRBV29-1 and TRBJ2-2, with 7 bases fitting TRBD2. V gave up 0 bases and J gave up 3 bases; unmatched junction bases: 1. CDR3 length: 14 amino acids. Germline V gene sequence: CDR1 SQVTM, CDR2 ANQGSEA. The CDR3 sequence: CSVEDREDTGELFF. In nucleotides, the CDR3 is TGCAGCGTTGAAGACCGGGAGGACACCGGGGAGCTGTTTTTT.

This clone came up once. CDR3 in amino acids: CASSADRGGNEQFF. CDR3 in DNA: TGTGCCAGCAGTGCGGACAGGGGGGGCAATGAGCAGTTCTTC. This rearrangement joins TRBV27 to TRBJ2-1; TRBD1 agrees at 10 bases. J was trimmed by 6 bases and V by 5 bases; bases with no gene match: 4. The CDR3 consists of 14 residues. The V gene's germline CDR1 is MNHEY and CDR2 SMNVEV (reference sequence).

The CDR3 DNA reads TGTGCCAGCAGTGTGTCCGCGGGAAGGGGTGGTTGGACCGGGGAGCTGTTTTTT. Encoded protein: CASSVSAGRGGWTGELFF. The chain has TRBV2 and TRBJ2-2; a possible D gene is TRBD2 (6 bases). V lost 4 bases and J 5 bases, leaving 23 bases between the germline ends. The CDR3 contains 18 residues. Germline loops: CDR1 SNHLY, CDR2 FYNNEI.

The chain employs TRBV5-4 and TRBJ1-1; TRBD1 matches at 8 bases. The CDR3 runs to 15 residues. V lost 4 bases, J lost 5 bases, and 10 bases stayed unmatched. The germline V gene has CDR1 SGHNT and CDR2 YYREEE (reference sequence). Written as DNA, the CDR3 is TGTGCCAGCAGCACTAAACAGGGGGTGGGTACTGAAGCTTTCTTT. It translates to CASSTKQGVGTEAFF.

J is TRBJ1-2 and V is TRBV6-6, with unresolved D. The V and J ends lost 8 bases and 6 bases respectively, with 19 bases between them. This CDR3 is built from 14 residues. Looked up from germline, CDR1 is MNHNY and CDR2 is SVGAGI (reference sequence). In DNA, the CDR3 is TGTGCCAGCGCGATTTCCCCGTTCAAGCATGGCTACACCTTC. Translation: CASAISPFKHGYTF.

The chain links TRBV6-4 to TRBJ1-4; D unclear. Germline V gene sequence: CDR1 MRHNA, CDR2 SNTAGT. This CDR3 region has 16 residues. The germline V and J ends were trimmed by 0 bases and 0 bases, with 8 bases remaining between them. CDR3 region: CASSDSRPATNEKLFF. In DNA form, the CDR3 reads TGTGCCAGCAGTGACTCGAGGCCCGCAACTAATGAAAAACTGTTTTTT.

The chain employs TRBV4-3 and TRBJ2-5; 7 nucleotides align to TRBD2. Germline CDR1 LGHNA, CDR2 YSLEER. Trimming at V came to 1 base and at J to 5 bases, leaving 7 bases not matched to a gene. This CDR3 contains 15 residues. CDR3 sequence: CASSQAAGVRETQYF. DNA for the CDR3: TGCGCCAGCAGCCAAGCCGCGGGAGTCCGGGAGACCCAGTACTTC.

This clone showed up just once. The chain is built from TRBV6-1 and TRBJ1-1, with TRBD1 matching over 7 bases. Germline V gives CDR1 MNHNS, CDR2 SASEGT. The CDR3 has 16 residues. The ends lost 4 bases at V and 5 bases at J; junction bases unmatched: 13. The CDR3 protein is CASSGRETQGRTEAFF. The CDR3 DNA reads as TGTGCCAGCAGTGGGAGAGAGACACAGGGGCGGACTGAAGCTTTCTTT.

The rearrangement uses TRBV12-5 and TRBJ2-3; 9 positions agree with TRBD2. The CDR3 extends over 17 amino acids. CDR1 is LGHNT and CDR2 is FRNRAP in the germline V gene. With V trimmed by 4 bases and J by 3 bases, 11 bases remained unmatched. CDR3 sequence (DNA): TGTGCTAGTGGTTGGGTTAGCGGGGGAGGGGGAACAGATACGCAGTATTTT. The encoded protein is CASGWVSGGGGTDTQYF.

This clone was counted only a few times. The chain has TRBV2 and TRBJ1-2; possible D gene TRBD1, 6 bases. Germline loops: CDR1 SNHLY, CDR2 FYNNEI. The CDR3 runs 15 residues. V was clipped by 4 bases and J by 5 bases, with 17 bases between them. The CDR3 coding sequence is TGTGCCAGCAGTGCCCAGGACAGACCTATGTATGGCTACACCTTC. It is translated as CASSAQDRPMYGYTF.

The J gene is TRBJ2-7, the V gene TRBV6-5, with TRBD2 as a possible D gene (5 bases). CDR1 is MNHEY and CDR2 is SVGAGI in the germline V gene. V lost 7 bases, J lost 5 bases, and 9 bases lay in between. CDR3 length equals 11 residues. The CDR3 DNA reads as TGTGCCAGCACTGGGGAGAACGAGCAGTACTTC. Its protein is CASTGENEQYF.